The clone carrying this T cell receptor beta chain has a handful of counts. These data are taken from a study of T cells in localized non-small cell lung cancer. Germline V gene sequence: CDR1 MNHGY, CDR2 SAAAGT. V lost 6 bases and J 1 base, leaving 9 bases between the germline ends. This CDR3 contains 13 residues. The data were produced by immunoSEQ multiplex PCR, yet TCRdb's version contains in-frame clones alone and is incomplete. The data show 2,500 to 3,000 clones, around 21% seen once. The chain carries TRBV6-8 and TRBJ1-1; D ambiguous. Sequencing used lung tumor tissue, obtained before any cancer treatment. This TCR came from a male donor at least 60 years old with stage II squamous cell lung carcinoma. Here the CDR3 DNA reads TGTGCCAGCAGATGGACGGGGAACACTGAAGCTTTCTTT. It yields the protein CASRWTGNTEAFF.